Listed here are 9 T cell receptor beta chains from one sample, sequenced in a study of response to subunit inactivated influenza vaccine. TCRdb re-called the RT-PCR reads with MiXCR, one entry per CDR3 protein. The data show over 800,000 distinct CDR3 sequences, with around 21% seen just once and roughly 10% held by the top ten. Material: PBMCs from blood, obtained 5 days after vaccination. The receptors derive from a man aged 45 to 65 who received an inactivated influenza vaccine.

V gene TRBV5-1 combines with J gene TRBJ2-3, with 9 bases aligning to TRBD2. Per germline, CDR1 SGHRS and CDR2 YFSETQ. The ends lost 2 bases at V and 5 bases at J; junction bases unmatched: 6. This CDR3 spans 15 amino acids. This CDR3 is CASSFAGGPGDTQYF. CDR3 sequence (DNA): TGCGCCAGCAGCTTCGCGGGGGGGCCGGGAGATACGCAGTATTTT.

The J gene is TRBJ1-2, the V gene TRBV30, with 9 nucleotides matching TRBD1. V shed 2 bases and J 5 bases; nucleotides not matched to a gene: 9. The CDR3 totals 15 residues. Germline V gives CDR1 GTSNPN, CDR2 SVGIG (reference sequence). CDR3 in amino acids: CAWSSGTGRLYGYTF. The CDR3 coding sequence is TGTGCCTGGAGTTCAGGGACAGGGAGACTGTATGGCTACACCTTC.

On this clonotype: Compared with germline, one end of the junction differs, possibly owing to a read error. The chain carries TRBV12-3 or TRBV12-4 and TRBJ2-1; 11 positions match TRBD2. This CDR3 comprises 15 residues. The chain's CDR3 is CSSSIAGGPVNEQFF. CDR3 coding DNA: TGTTCCAGCAGCATAGCGGGAGGGCCGGTTAATGAGCAGTTCTTC.

This sequence joins TRBV10-3 and TRBJ1-2; 7 positions match TRBD1. The CDR3 length is 12 residues. With 4 bases clipped from V and 8 bases from J, the junction kept 4 bases outside the gene matches. Per the germline V gene, CDR1 is ENHRY and CDR2 is SYGVKD. CDR3 coding DNA: TGTGCCATCAGTGGACAGGGCGGCGGCTACACCTTC. This translates into CAISGQGGGYTF.

This chain joins TRBV5-1 and TRBJ2-7; the match to TRBD1 covers 9 bases. The CDR3 loop spans 17 amino acids. V trimming: 0 bases; J trimming: 1 base; junction bases outside the gene matches: 8. Germline V gives CDR1 SGHRS, CDR2 YFSETQ. The chain's CDR3 is CASSLASVTGGSYEQYF. The CDR3 bases are TGCGCCAGCAGCTTGGCCTCGGTGACAGGGGGTTCCTACGAGCAGTACTTC.

A few counts support this clonotype. J is TRBJ2-2 and V is TRBV29-1; TRBD1 aligns across 10 bases. Germline loops: CDR1 SQVTM, CDR2 ANQGSEA. CDR3 length equals 14 residues. The V segment lost 1 base and the J segment 4 bases; nucleotides outside the gene matches: 0. In DNA, the CDR3 is TGCAGCGTTGAAGGGACAGGGGGCACCGGGGAGCTGTTTTTT. Protein product: CSVEGTGGTGELFF.

The chain has TRBV5-1 and TRBJ2-7; TRBD1 aligns across 9 bases. CDR3 length: 16 residues. V was clipped by 0 bases and J by 6 bases; unmatched bases: 10. Germline CDR1 and CDR2: SGHRS and YFSETQ. The DNA for the CDR3 is TGCGCCAGCAGCTTGGCCAAGGGACAGGGTACTATCGAGCAGTACTTC. Amino acids: CASSLAKGQGTIEQYF.

V usage is TRBV5-1 and J usage is TRBJ2-3, with 8 positions matching TRBD2. CDR3 length: 17 residues. The germline CDR1 and CDR2 sequences are SGHRS and YFSETQ. The junction had 13 bases not matched to a gene; V was cut back by 3 bases and J by 4 bases. CDR3 bases: TGCGCCAGCAGCTCCTCCGGTGGTAGCGGGATGGCAGATACGCAGTATTTT. Encoded protein: CASSSSGGSGMADTQYF.

This clonotype has ten or more counts. V is TRBV9 and J is TRBJ2-1; 8 nucleotides match TRBD2. The CDR3 spans 16 residues. Germline CDR1 is SGDLS and CDR2 is YYNGEE. The ends lost 0 bases at V and 9 bases at J; junction bases unmatched: 11. The CDR3 DNA is TGTGCCAGCAGCGTAGCTACCGGGACTAGTTGGGGTGAGCAGTTCTTC. Translating gives CASSVATGTSWGEQFF. Full variable domain (rest looked up from reference TRBV9 and TRBJ2-1): DSGVTQTPKHLITATGQRVTLRCSPRSGDLSVYWYQQSLDQGLQFLIQYYNGEERAKGNILERFSAQQFPDLHSELNLSSLELGDSALYFCASSVATGTSWGEQFFGPGTRLTVL.